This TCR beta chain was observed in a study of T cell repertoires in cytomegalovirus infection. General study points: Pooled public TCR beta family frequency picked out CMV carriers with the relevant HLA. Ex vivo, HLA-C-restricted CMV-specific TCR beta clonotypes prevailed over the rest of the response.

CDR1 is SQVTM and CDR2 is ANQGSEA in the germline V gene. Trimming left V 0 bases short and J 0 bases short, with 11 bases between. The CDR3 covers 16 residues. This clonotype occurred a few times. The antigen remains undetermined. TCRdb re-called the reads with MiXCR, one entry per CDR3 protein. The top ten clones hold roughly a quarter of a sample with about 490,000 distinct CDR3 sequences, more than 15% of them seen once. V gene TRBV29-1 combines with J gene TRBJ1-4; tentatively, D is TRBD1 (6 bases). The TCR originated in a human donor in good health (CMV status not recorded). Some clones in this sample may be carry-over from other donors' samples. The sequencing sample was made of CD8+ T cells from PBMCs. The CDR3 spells CSVEDHRDATNEKLFF. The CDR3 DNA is TGCAGCGTTGAAGATCACAGGGACGCAACTAATGAAAAACTGTTTTTT.